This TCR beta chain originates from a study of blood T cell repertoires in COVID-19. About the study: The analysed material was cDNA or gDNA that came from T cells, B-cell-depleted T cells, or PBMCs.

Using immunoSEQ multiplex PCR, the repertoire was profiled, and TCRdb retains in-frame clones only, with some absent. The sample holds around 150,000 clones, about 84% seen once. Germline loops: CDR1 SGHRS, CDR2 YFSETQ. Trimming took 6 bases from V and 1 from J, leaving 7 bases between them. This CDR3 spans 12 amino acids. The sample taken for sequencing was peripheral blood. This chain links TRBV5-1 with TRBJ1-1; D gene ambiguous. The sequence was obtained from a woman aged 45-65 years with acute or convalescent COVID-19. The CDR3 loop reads CASTRGNTEAFF. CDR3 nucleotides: TGCGCCAGCACTCGGGGGAACACTGAAGCTTTCTTT.